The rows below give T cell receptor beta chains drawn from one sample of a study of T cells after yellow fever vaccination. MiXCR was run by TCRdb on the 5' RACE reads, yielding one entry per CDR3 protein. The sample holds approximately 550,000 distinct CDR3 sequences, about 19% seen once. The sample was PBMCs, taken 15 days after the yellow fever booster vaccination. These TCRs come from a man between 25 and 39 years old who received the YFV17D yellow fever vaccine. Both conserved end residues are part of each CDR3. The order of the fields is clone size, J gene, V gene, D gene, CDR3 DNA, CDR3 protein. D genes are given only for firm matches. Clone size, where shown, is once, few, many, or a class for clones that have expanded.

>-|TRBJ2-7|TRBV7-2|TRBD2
TGTGCCAGCAGCGAGAGTAGCGGGAGCCCCCACGAGCAGTACTTC
CASSESSGSPHEQYF
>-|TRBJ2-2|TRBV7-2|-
TGTGCCAGCAGCAACACCGCTACCGGCACCGGGGAGCTGTTTTTT
CASSNTATGTGELFF
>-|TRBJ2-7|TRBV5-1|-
TGCGCCAGCAGCCACGGACAGAGTGGGTTCTACGAGCAGTACTTC
CASSHGQSGFYEQYF
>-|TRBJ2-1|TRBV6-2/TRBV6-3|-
TGTGCCACCGGGGTTTGGGACCCCACACGCGAGCAGTTCTTC
CATGVWDPTREQFF
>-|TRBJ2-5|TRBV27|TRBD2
TGTGCCAGCAAGGCGATAGGGCTAGCGGGATTAGAGACCCAGTACTTC
CASKAIGLAGLETQYF
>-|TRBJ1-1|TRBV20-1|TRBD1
TGCAGTGCTCCCGGGACAGGGTTTACTGAAGCTTTCTTT
CSAPGTGFTEAFF
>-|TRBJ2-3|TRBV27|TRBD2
TGTGCCAGCAGTTGGAGCGGGAGCAGCACAGATACGCAGTATTTT
CASSWSGSSTDTQYF
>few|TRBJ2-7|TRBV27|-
TGTGCCAGCAGTCGGACAGCCCTCTACGAGCAGTACTTC
CASSRTALYEQYF
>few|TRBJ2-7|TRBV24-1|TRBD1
TGTGCCACCAGTGACGCCGGGACAGGGACCCACGAGCAGTACTTC
CATSDAGTGTHEQYF
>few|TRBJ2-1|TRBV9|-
TGTGCCAGCAGCGTAGGGGGAGCGCGAGGCAATGAGCAGTTCTTC
CASSVGGARGNEQFF
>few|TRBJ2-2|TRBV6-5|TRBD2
TGTGCCAGCAGTTACCCGACTAGCGGGAGTCGAGCCGGGGAGCTGTTTTTT
CASSYPTSGSRAGELFF
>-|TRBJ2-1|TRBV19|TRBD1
TGTGCCAGTAGTCGGACAGGGGGAGATGGTGAGCAGTTCTTC
CASSRTGGDGEQFF
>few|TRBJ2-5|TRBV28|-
TGTGCCAGCAAAACGGCCGGGGCCCAAGAGACCCAGTACTTC
CASKTAGAQETQYF
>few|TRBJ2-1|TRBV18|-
TGTGCCAGCTCACCAGACAGGATGACCTACAATGAGCAGTTCTTC
CASSPDRMTYNEQFF
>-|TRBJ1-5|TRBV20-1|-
TGCAGTGCTTTAGTTTCTCCCCAGCCCCAGCATTTT
CSALVSPQPQHF
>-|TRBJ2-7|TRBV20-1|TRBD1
TGCAGTGCTAGAGAGTTCCGGGACAGCTCCTACGAGCAGTACTTC
CSAREFRDSSYEQYF
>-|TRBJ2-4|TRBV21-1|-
TGTGCCAGCAGCAACGAAGGGCCCCTAGCCAAAAACATTCAGTACTTC
CASSNEGPLAKNIQYF
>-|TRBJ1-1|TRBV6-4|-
TGTGCCAGGAGCAACAAGAACACTGAAGCTTTCTTT
CARSNKNTEAFF
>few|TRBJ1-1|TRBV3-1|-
TGTGCCAGCAGTCGACAGAACACTGAAGCTTTCTTT
CASSRQNTEAFF
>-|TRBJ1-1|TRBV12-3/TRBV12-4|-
TGTGCCAGCAGTTTAAGGAGCTACCAGAACACTGAAGCTTTCTTT
CASSLRSYQNTEAFF
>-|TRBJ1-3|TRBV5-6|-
TGTGCCAGCACCTTACACCTCTCTGGAAACACCATATATTTT
CASTLHLSGNTIYF
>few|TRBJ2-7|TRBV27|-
TGTGCCAGCATTCCCCCCTCTCCTGGTGGCGGGGCCTCATACGAGCAGTACTTC
CASIPPSPGGGASYEQYF
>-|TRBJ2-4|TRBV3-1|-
TGTGCCAGCAGCAGGGCCCCCGGGGTCCAAAACATTCAGTACTTC
CASSRAPGVQNIQYF
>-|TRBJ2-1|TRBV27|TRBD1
TGTGCCAGCAGTTTACCGGGACAGGGGGCGCGGGATGAGCAGTTCTTC
CASSLPGQGARDEQFF
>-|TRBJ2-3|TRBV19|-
TGTGCCAGTAGTATGGGATACACAGATACGCAGTATTTT
CASSMGYTDTQYF
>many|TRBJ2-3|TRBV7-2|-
TGTGCCAGCAGCCCTGGAGGGGGCACAGATACGCAGTATTTT
CASSPGGGTDTQYF
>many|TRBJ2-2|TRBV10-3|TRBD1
TGTGCCACCGGACAGGGGGACACCGGGGAGCTGTTTTTT
CATGQGDTGELFF
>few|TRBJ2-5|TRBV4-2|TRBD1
TGTGCCAGCAGCCAAGAAACAGGGGGCGAGAAGACCCAGTACTTC
CASSQETGGEKTQYF
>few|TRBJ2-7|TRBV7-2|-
TGTGCCAGCAGCACGTCTGGGGGGGCGCCGGTCAACGAGCAGTACTTC
CASSTSGGAPVNEQYF
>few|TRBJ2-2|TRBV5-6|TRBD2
TGTGCCAGCAGCTTGGAAGGGCCTAGCGGGATATACACCGGGGAGCTGTTTTTT
CASSLEGPSGIYTGELFF
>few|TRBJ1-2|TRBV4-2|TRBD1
TGTGCCAGCAGCCCTAGAGCCCTGGCCTCCAGGGGGACTAACTATGGCTACACCTTC
CASSPRALASRGTNYGYTF
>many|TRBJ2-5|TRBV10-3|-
TGTGCCATCAGTGAGTCCCAAGAGACCCAGTACTTC
CAISESQETQYF
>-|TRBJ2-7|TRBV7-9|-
TGTGCCAGCAGCCCGAGGCGGAGCTCCTACGAGCAGTACTTC
CASSPRRSSYEQYF
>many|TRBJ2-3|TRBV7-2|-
TGTGCCAGCAGCTTAGGGCCCACAGATACGCAGTATTTT
CASSLGPTDTQYF
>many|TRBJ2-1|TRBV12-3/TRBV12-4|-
TGTGCCAGCAGTCCGGACAAAGAGCAGTTCTTC
CASSPDKEQFF
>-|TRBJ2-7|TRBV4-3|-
TGCGCCAGCAGGCACGAGCAGTACTTC
CASRHEQYF
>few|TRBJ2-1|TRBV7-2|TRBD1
TGTGCCAGCAGCTTCGCCGGGACAGGGACCTACAATGAGCAGTTCTTC
CASSFAGTGTYNEQFF
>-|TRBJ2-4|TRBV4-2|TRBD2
TGTGCCAGCAGCCAAGAATCGGTCGGGCTAGCGGGATGGCGACGGTACTTC
CASSQESVGLAGWRRYF
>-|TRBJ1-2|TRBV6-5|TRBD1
TGTGCCAGCAGTTACGGACAGGTGCCTTATGGCTACACCTTC
CASSYGQVPYGYTF
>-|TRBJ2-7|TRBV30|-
TGTGCCTGGATCTACAGGAGCTCCTACGAGCAGTACTTC
CAWIYRSSYEQYF
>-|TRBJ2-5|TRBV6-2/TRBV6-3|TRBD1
TGTGCCAGCAGTTACCATCTGGGACAGGAGGCGGGTGAGACCCAGTACTTC
CASSYHLGQEAGETQYF
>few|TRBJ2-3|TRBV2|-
TGTGCCAGCGGGAATAAACGGCTTACTTTTAGGGCGGCAGATACGCAGTATTTT
CASGNKRLTFRAADTQYF
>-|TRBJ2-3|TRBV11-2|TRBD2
TGTGCCAGCAGCTCCCTACTTACTAGCGAGAGCACAGATACGCAGTATTTT
CASSSLLTSESTDTQYF
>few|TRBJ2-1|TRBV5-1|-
TGCGCCAGCAGCTTCGGCTGGCTTAGCAGAGAGATTGAGCAGTTCTTC
CASSFGWLSREIEQFF
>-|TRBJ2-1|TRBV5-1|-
TGTGCCAGCAGCTTGTCGTTCGGACTTCAGTTCTTC
CASSLSFGLQFF